This T cell receptor (beta chain) emerged from a study of blood T cell repertoires in COVID-19. Study summary: The study drew acute and convalescent COVID-19 samples from the United States, Italy and Spain. Sources were T cells, B-cell-depleted T cells, or PBMCs; the material itself was cDNA or gDNA.

CDR1 is MNHEY, CDR2 SVGAGI, per germline. This CDR3 spans 14 amino acids. J was trimmed by 8 bases and V by 5 bases; bases with no gene match: 7. Original analysis: Estimates of nucleated cell counts were drawn from the amplification of reference gene primers. Sequencing used immunoSEQ multiplex PCR; TCRdb keeps in-frame clones, though not all of them. Clone size and V and J calls were adopted from that table, with D and trimming inferred from the DNA. The table records 120,000 to 150,000 clones, 85% of them present only once. V gene TRBV6-5 combines with J gene TRBJ1-4, with 8 bases aligning to TRBD1. The receptor was derived from a human donor with acute or convalescent COVID-19. The donor label of this sample is uncertain. The sample consisted of peripheral blood. The CDR3 DNA reads TGTGCCAGCAGTAACCAGGGGGCAAGGGAAAAACTGTTTTTT. Translating gives CASSNQGAREKLFF.